This T cell receptor beta chain comes out of a study of post-analysis software for immune sequencing data. Study-level background: In terms of disease course, relapsing-remitting, secondary progressive and progressive-relapsing multiple sclerosis were included. Study-wide results and caveats: Multiple sclerosis patients showed significantly lower normalized Chao1 diversity than controls did. TRBV5-6, TRBV5-1 and TRBV20-1 belonged to a set of about five TRBV segments that were more frequent in patients than controls. Same-batch preparations were strongly co-clustered by F measure.

Incorporated into the TCR beta cDNA libraries were unique molecular identifiers, which served to reduce PCR and sequencing biases. Approximately 500,000 cDNA molecules were obtained per 1 to 10 million input T cells. TCRdb used MiXCR to reprocess the PCR reads, holding one entry per CDR3 protein. The sample has just over 250,000 distinct CDR3 sequences, 36% seen once. V was clipped by 6 bases and J by 2 bases; unmatched bases: 1. The CDR3 is 14 amino acids. Germline CDR1 is SEHNR and CDR2 is FQNEAQ (reference sequence). Points on this clonotype: Its cognate antigen is unknown.

Sequencing input: blood. This sequence was found in a girl between 5 and 17 years old with multiple sclerosis. This chain connects TRBV7-9 to TRBJ2-6, with 7 bases lining up with TRBD2. CDR3 DNA sequence: TGTGCCAGCAGTGGGGGGGCTGGGGCCAACGTCCTGACTTTC. Its protein is CASSGGAGANVLTF.